The present TCR beta chain was sequenced within a study of tumor-infiltrating lymphocytes in primary liver carcinoma. For the study at large: Aged between 30 and 69 years, the patients were men and women. Stage T1-T3 N0M0 and a size of about 4.2 to 10 cm characterized the tumors.

Making TCR beta cDNA involved approximately 0.5 ug total RNA and a constant-region primer. Three rounds of nested multiplex PCR with slightly modified ARM-PCR produced TCR beta libraries. The first two PCR rounds, around 11 cycles each, used TRBV1-TRBV30 forward primers and a C-beta reverse primer. MiXCR, applied by TCRdb to the multiplex PCR reads, yields one record per CDR3 protein. The data contain approximately 76,000 distinct CDR3 sequences, roughly two thirds of them singletons. CDR3 length equals 15 residues. CDR1 is SGHAT, CDR2 FQNNGV, per germline. Each 20-30 mg portion of unsorted bulk tissue served as the source for co-extraction of RNA and DNA. Primary liver carcinoma, confirmed by histopathology, was surgically resected. A remark on this clonotype: A junction boundary mismatches the germline segment, possibly from a read error.

Sequenced material: liver tumor tissue from sampling region 4. Specified subset: tumor region T4, right-lateral pole. This chain connects TRBV11-2 to TRBJ2-3; TRBD2 matches at 9 bases. The TCR sequence derives from a woman in her fifties or sixties with primary liver carcinoma and hepatitis B virus infection. This chain's CDR3 is CVSSPGLACPDTQYF. For the CDR3, the DNA is TGTGTCAGCAGCCCTGGACTAGCGTGCCCAGATACGCAATATTTT.